The source of this TCR beta chain is a study of identical twins. This clonotype appeared a few times. The CDR3 totals 12 residues. Trimming cost V 7 bases and J 7 bases, with 8 bases left between them. The germline V gene encodes CDR1 MNHEY and CDR2 SVGAGI. Via MiXCR, TCRdb re-called the 5' RACE reads, giving one row per CDR3 protein. The sample has approximately 500,000 distinct CDR3 sequences, more than 20% seen once. These records were also assigned to another study, of T cells expressing NK-cell markers.

The source of this sequence is a young woman in good health. Sequencing used CD4+ T cells sorted from blood. The rearrangement links TRBV6-5 to TRBJ1-6, with D unclear. CDR3 in DNA: TGTGCCAGCACGGGTCCCAATTCACCCCTCCACTTT. As protein: CASTGPNSPLHF.